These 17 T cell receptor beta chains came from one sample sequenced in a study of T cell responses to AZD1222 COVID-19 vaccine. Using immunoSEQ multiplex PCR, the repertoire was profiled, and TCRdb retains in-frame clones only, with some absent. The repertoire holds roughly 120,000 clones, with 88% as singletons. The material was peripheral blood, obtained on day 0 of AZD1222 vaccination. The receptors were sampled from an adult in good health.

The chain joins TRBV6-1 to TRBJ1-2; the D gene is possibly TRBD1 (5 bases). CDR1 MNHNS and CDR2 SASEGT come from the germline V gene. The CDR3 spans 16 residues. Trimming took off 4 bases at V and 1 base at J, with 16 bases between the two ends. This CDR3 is CASSVKAGTYNYGYTF. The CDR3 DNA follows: TGTGCCAGCAGTGTTAAAGCCGGGACTTATAACTATGGCTACACCTTC.

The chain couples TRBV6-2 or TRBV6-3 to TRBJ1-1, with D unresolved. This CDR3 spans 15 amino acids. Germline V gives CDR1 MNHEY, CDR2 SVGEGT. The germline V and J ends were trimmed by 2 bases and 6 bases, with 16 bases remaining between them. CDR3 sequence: CASSYGGGWRAEAFF. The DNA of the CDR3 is TGTGCCAGCAGTTACGGAGGAGGGTGGCGGGCTGAAGCTTTCTTT.

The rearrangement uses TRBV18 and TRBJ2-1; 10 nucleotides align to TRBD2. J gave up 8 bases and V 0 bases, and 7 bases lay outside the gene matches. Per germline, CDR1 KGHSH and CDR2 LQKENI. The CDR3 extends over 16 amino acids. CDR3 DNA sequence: TGTGCCAGCTCACCACCGGCTAGCGGGGGTGTAGATGAGCAGTTCTTC. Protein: CASSPPASGGVDEQFF. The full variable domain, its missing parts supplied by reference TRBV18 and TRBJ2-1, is NAGVMQNPRHLVRRRGQEARLRCSPMKGHSHVYWYRQLPEEGLKFMVYLQKENIIDESGMPKERFSAEFPKEGPSILRIQQVVRGDSAAYFCASSPPASGGVDEQFFGPGTRLTVL.

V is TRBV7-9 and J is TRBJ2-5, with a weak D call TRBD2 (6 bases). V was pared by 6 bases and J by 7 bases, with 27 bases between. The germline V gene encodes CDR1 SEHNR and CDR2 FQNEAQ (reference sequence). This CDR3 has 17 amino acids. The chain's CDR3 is CASSKRLAGSPNGTQYF. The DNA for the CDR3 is TGTGCCAGCAGTAAGAGACTGGCGGGGAGCCCCAATGGGACCCAGTACTTC.

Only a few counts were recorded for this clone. This chain's CDR3 is CASSVSQPGLLTGELFF. Here the CDR3 DNA reads TGTGCCAGCAGTGTATCTCAACCGGGACTCCTCACCGGGGAGCTGTTTTTT. V gene TRBV6-1 combines with J gene TRBJ2-2; possibly TRBD2 for D (6 bases). Deletions cut 4 bases from V and 4 bases from J, with 19 bases between. Per germline, CDR1 MNHNS and CDR2 SASEGT. The CDR3 sequence is 17 residues long.

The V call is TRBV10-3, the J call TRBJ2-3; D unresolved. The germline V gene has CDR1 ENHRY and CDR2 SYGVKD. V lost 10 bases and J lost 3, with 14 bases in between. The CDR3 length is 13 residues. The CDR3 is CATVAMSTDTQYF. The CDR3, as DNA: TGTGCCACCGTGGCTATGAGTACAGATACGCAGTATTTT.

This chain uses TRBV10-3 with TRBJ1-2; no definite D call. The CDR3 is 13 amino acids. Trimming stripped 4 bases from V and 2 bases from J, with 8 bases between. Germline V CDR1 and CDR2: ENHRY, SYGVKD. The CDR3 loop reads CAISGAANYGYTF. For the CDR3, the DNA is TGTGCCATCAGTGGGGCGGCAAACTATGGCTACACCTTC.

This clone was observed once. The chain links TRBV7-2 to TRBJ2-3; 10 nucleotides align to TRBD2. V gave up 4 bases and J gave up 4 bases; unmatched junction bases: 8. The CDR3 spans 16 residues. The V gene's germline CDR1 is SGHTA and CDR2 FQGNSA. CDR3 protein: CASSSQRGGWSDTQYF. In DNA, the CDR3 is TGTGCCAGCAGCTCCCAGCGGGGGGGCTGGTCAGATACGCAGTATTTT. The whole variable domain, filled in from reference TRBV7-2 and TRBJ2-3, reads GAGVSQSPSNKVTEKGKDVELRCDPISGHTALYWYRQSLGQGLEFLIYFQGNSAPDKSGLPSDRFSAERTGGSVSTLTIQRTQQEDSAVYLCASSSQRGGWSDTQYFGPGTRLTVL.

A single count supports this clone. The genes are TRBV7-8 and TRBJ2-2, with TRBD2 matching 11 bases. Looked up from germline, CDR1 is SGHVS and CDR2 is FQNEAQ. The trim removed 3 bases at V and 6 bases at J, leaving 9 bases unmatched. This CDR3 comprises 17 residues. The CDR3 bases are TGTGCCAGCAGCTTGCGCACTAGCGGGGGAGGAGCCGGGGAGCTGTTTTTT. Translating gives CASSLRTSGGGAGELFF.

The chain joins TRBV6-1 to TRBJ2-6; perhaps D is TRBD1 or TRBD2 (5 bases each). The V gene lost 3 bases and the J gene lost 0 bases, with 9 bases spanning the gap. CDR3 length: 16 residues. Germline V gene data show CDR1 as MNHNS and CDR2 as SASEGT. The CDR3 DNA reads TGTGCCAGCAGTGAGGGACGGTTCTCTGGGGCCAACGTCCTGACTTTC. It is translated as CASSEGRFSGANVLTF.

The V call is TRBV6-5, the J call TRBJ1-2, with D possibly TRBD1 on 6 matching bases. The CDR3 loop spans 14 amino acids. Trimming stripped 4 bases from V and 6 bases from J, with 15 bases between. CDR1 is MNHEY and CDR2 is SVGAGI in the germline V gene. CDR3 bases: TGTGCCAGCAGTTTTCGGCTAAGGGGGGATGGCTACACCTTC. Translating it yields CASSFRLRGDGYTF.

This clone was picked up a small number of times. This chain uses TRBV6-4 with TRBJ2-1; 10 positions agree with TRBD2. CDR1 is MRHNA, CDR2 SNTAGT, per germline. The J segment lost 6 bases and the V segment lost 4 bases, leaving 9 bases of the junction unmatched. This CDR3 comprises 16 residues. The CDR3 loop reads CASSAAAGGPINEQFF. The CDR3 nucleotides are TGTGCCAGCAGTGCCGCAGCGGGGGGGCCAATCAATGAGCAGTTCTTC.

The CDR3 here is CASNSGQGTTEAFF. In nucleotides, the CDR3 is TGTGCCAGCAACTCAGGACAGGGGACCACTGAAGCTTTCTTT. This chain uses TRBV6-5 with TRBJ1-1; TRBD1 matches 9 bases. Trimming cost V 7 bases and J 4 bases; bases outside gene matches: 7. The germline gives CDR1 MNHEY, CDR2 SVGAGI. The CDR3 is made up of 14 amino acids.

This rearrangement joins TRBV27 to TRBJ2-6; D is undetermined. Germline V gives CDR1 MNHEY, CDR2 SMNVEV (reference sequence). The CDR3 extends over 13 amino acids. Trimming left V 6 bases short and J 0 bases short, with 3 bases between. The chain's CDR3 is CASRLSGANVLTF. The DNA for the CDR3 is TGTGCCAGCAGGCTCTCTGGGGCCAACGTCCTGACTTTC. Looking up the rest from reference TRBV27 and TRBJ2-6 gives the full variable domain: EAQVTQNPRYLITVTGKKLTVTCSQNMNHEYMSWYRQDPGLGLRQIYYSMNVEVTDKGDVPEGYKVSRKEKRNFPLILESPSPNQTSLYFCASRLSGANVLTFGAGSRLTVL.

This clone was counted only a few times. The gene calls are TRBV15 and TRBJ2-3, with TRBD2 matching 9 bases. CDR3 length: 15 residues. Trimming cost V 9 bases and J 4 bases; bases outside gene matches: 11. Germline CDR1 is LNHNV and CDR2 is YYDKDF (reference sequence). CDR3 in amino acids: CATGPGTSRADTQYF. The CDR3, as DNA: TGTGCCACAGGTCCCGGGACTAGCAGGGCAGATACGCAGTATTTT.

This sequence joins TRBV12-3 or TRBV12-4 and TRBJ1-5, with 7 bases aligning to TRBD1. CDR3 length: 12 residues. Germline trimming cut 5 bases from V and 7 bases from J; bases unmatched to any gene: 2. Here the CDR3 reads CASSQQGQPQHF. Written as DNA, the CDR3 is TGTGCCAGCAGTCAACAGGGGCAGCCCCAGCATTTT.

The chain's CDR3 is CASSQVPTGRETQYF. CDR3 sequence (DNA): TGCGCCAGCAGCCAAGTACCGACAGGCAGGGAGACCCAGTACTTC. The V gene is TRBV4-3, the J gene TRBJ2-5; possible D gene TRBD1, 6 bases. Germline loops: CDR1 LGHNA, CDR2 YSLEER. V was shortened by 1 base and J by 5 bases, with 14 bases between the two germline ends. The CDR3 has 15 residues.